This entry lists 16 T cell receptor beta chains sequenced from one sample in a study of CD8+ T cells in alopecia areata. Described treatment: oral pan-JAK inhibitor, 5-10 mg twice daily. As the sequencing template, cDNA was produced by extracting RNA and reverse transcribing it. TCRdb's table, derived via immunoSEQ multiplex PCR, lists solely in-frame clones and lacks some. The sample has about 180,000 clones; about 53% are singletons. The starting material was CD8+ T cells sorted from blood, obtained at week 24, from a patient treated with tofacitinib. The origin of the receptors is a human donor with alopecia areata.

This clone has only a few counts. The rearrangement uses TRBV4-3 and TRBJ2-7; no reliable D call. The CDR3 length is 13 residues. Germline V lookup: CDR1 LGHNA, CDR2 YSLEER. The V end was cut by 4 bases, the J end by 5 bases, with 12 bases between. The CDR3 nucleotides are TGCGCCAGCAGCCCAGTTAAGCAGGACGAGCAGTACTTC. It is translated as CASSPVKQDEQYF.

The J gene is TRBJ1-4, the V gene TRBV30, with D perhaps TRBD1 (6 bases). The V end was cut by 4 bases, the J end by 3 bases, with 12 bases between. Germline CDR1 reads GTSNPN; CDR2 reads SVGIG (reference sequence). This CDR3 has 14 amino acids. The CDR3 spells CAWTGDAANEKLFF. DNA of the CDR3: TGTGCCTGGACAGGGGATGCAGCTAATGAAAAACTGTTTTTT. Full variable domain (rest looked up from reference TRBV30 and TRBJ1-4): SQTIHQWPATLVQPVGSPLSLECTVEGTSNPNLYWYRQAAGRGLQLLFYSVGIGQISSEVPQNLSASRPQDRQFILSSKKLLLSDSGFYLCAWTGDAANEKLFFGSGTQLSVL.

This clone was seen a handful of times. V gene TRBV30 combines with J gene TRBJ2-1; TRBD2 agrees at 11 bases. This CDR3 has 14 residues. Germline V gene sequence: CDR1 GTSNPN, CDR2 SVGIG (reference sequence). With 0 bases clipped from V and 15 bases from J, the junction kept 10 bases outside the gene matches. Written as DNA, the CDR3 is TGTGCCTGGAGTGTAGGGCTAGCGGGGGGCCAAGTGTTCTTC. This translates into CAWSVGLAGGQVFF.

This clone turned up a few times. CDR3 amino acids: CSVGTDLYEQYF. The CDR3 DNA follows: TGCAGCGTGGGGACGGACCTCTACGAGCAGTACTTC. The chain joins TRBV29-1 to TRBJ2-7; perhaps D is TRBD1 or TRBD2 (5 bases each). Germline assignment: CDR1 SQVTM and CDR2 ANQGSEA. This CDR3 region has 12 residues. V was pared by 6 bases and J by 3 bases, with 12 bases between.

As DNA, the CDR3 is TGTGCCAGCAGCTCCCGGGACAGGGCTTTCGTCGAGCAGTACTTC. Translation: CASSSRDRAFVEQYF. The chain couples TRBV5-6 to TRBJ2-7; 9 bases match TRBD1. Germline-derived CDR1 and CDR2 are SGHDT and YYEEEE. This CDR3 comprises 15 residues. V shed 3 bases, J shed 6 bases, and the junction held 10 bases outside the gene matches.

This chain joins TRBV7-9 and TRBJ1-1, with D possibly matching TRBD1 (5 bases). Between the trimmed V and J ends, which lost 5 bases and 5 bases, there was a span of 12 bases. The V gene's germline CDR1 is SEHNR and CDR2 FQNEAQ (reference sequence). This CDR3 contains 13 residues. This chain's CDR3 is CASSRDRGTEAFF. The DNA for the CDR3 is TGTGCCAGCAGCCGAGACAGAGGAACTGAAGCTTTCTTT.

The chain has TRBV5-1 and TRBJ1-1; no clear D. The CDR3 covers 13 residues. V was pared by 6 bases and J by 4 bases, with 13 bases between. Germline V CDR1 and CDR2: SGHRS, YFSETQ. CDR3: CASKFRVGTEAFF. The DNA for the CDR3 is TGCGCCAGCAAATTTAGGGTCGGCACTGAAGCTTTCTTT.

In this sample, this clone turned up a few times. This chain connects TRBV12-5 to TRBJ2-3; no clear D gene. Germline CDR1 and CDR2: LGHNT and FRNRAP. Trimming removed 1 base from V and 2 bases from J, with 4 bases in between. There are 13 residues in the CDR3. The CDR3 DNA follows: TGTGCTAGTGGTTTGGCCTACACAGATACGCAGTATTTT. The encoded protein is CASGLAYTDTQYF.

V and J are TRBV2 and TRBJ2-2; D possibly corresponds to TRBD1 (5 bases). Germline-derived CDR1 and CDR2 are SNHLY and FYNNEI. This CDR3 has 14 residues. V was pared by 7 bases and J by 2 bases, with 11 bases between. CDR3 loop: CASKGRENTGELFF. CDR3 nucleotides: TGTGCCAGCAAGGGCAGGGAAAACACCGGGGAGCTGTTTTTT.

In its sample, this clone was seen a few times. The chain carries TRBV27 and TRBJ1-5; weak D call: TRBD1 (6 bases). CDR1 and CDR2 from the germline V gene are MNHEY and SMNVEV (reference sequence). V lost 6 bases and J 6 bases, leaving 12 bases between the germline ends. This CDR3 is 13 amino acids long. The CDR3 protein is CASRQGWGQPQHF. In DNA form, the CDR3 reads TGTGCCAGCAGACAGGGTTGGGGTCAGCCCCAGCATTTT.

The table lists this clone with a count of one. The chain employs TRBV7-9 and TRBJ2-3, with 8 nucleotides matching TRBD1. Germline lookup yields CDR1 SEHNR and CDR2 FQNEAQ (reference sequence). The J segment lost 1 base and the V segment lost 5 bases, leaving 8 bases of the junction unmatched. The CDR3 is 16 amino acids. As DNA, the CDR3 is TGTGCCAGCAGCCCGCTGGACAGGGTAGGCACAGATACGCAGTATTTT. Translated: CASSPLDRVGTDTQYF.

The table lists this clone with a few counts. The V call is TRBV14, the J call TRBJ1-2, with 8 bases that match TRBD1. Germline CDR1 is SGHDN and CDR2 is FVKESK. The J segment lost 8 bases and the V segment lost 4 bases, leaving 12 bases of the junction unmatched. The CDR3 is made up of 15 amino acids. This CDR3 reads CASSPRTGWMEGYTF. The DNA for the CDR3 is TGTGCCAGCAGCCCCCGGACAGGGTGGATGGAGGGCTACACCTTC. Full variable domain (outside the CDR3, taken from reference TRBV14 and TRBJ1-2): EAGVTQFPSHSVIEKGQTVTLRCDPISGHDNLYWYRRVMGKEIKFLLHFVKESKQDESGMPNNRFLAERTGGTYSTLKVQPAELEDSGVYFCASSPRTGWMEGYTFGSGTRLTVV.

The J gene is TRBJ1-2, the V gene TRBV29-1; 7 bases fit TRBD1. There are 12 residues in the CDR3. Germline V gene sequence: CDR1 SQVTM, CDR2 ANQGSEA. The V and J ends lost 7 bases and 3 bases, in that order; junction bases with no gene match: 5. CDR3 DNA sequence: TGCAGCGCCCCCGGGACAGACTATGGCTACACCTTC. This sequence encodes CSAPGTDYGYTF.

The chain combines TRBV6-5 with TRBJ2-2; D is ambiguous. Germline V lookup: CDR1 MNHEY, CDR2 SVGAGI. Trimming removed 3 bases from V and 4 bases from J, with 9 bases in between. The CDR3 runs 14 residues. CDR3 sequence: CASSYVMGTGELFF. The CDR3 DNA sequence: TGTGCCAGCAGTTATGTAATGGGCACCGGGGAGCTGTTTTTT.

V and J are TRBV4-3 and TRBJ2-3, with D hard to call. There are 15 residues in the CDR3. CDR1 is LGHNA, CDR2 YSLEER, per germline. V was trimmed by 0 bases and J by 5 bases, leaving 12 bases between them. The CDR3 loop is CASSQDQRSGDTQYF. In DNA form, the CDR3 reads TGCGCCAGCAGCCAAGATCAAAGGTCAGGAGATACGCAGTATTTT.

Written as DNA, the CDR3 is TGTGCCAGCAGCCAGGGGACAGTAGACACAGATACGCAGTATTTT. Residues: CASSQGTVDTDTQYF. The V and J genes are TRBV7-3 and TRBJ2-3; 7 bases are a match to TRBD1. Germline loops: CDR1 SGHTA, CDR2 FQGTGA. The CDR3 covers 15 residues. Trimming removed 5 bases from V and 2 bases from J; junction bases left unmatched: 7.